The sample holds many counts of the clone carrying this T cell receptor beta chain. The antigen remains unidentified. This sample stems from a study of T cell repertoires in cytomegalovirus infection. Whole-study context: Public TCR beta signatures were indicative of both CMV infection and a matching HLA type.

TCRdb re-analysed the reads in MiXCR, keeping a single row per CDR3 protein. The sample holds 750,000 to 900,000 distinct CDR3 sequences, roughly 29% seen once. This CDR3 is 15 amino acids long. Germline V CDR1 and CDR2: SEHNR, FQNEAQ (reference sequence). V was pared by 5 bases and J by 0 bases, with 8 bases between. The TCR was taken from a human donor in good health (CMV status not recorded). Some clones in this sample may be carry-over from other donors' samples. The V call is TRBV7-9, the J call TRBJ2-6, with D maybe TRBD2 (6 bases). The sequenced sample was cultured CD8+ T cells from PBMCs, obtained from culture after CMV antigen stimulation. CDR3 bases: TGTGCCAGCAGCCGGGGGAGCTCTGGGGCCAACGTCCTGACTTTC. Encoded protein: CASSRGSSGANVLTF.